Shown below are 18 T cell receptor beta chains from a single sample sequenced in a study of CD8 T cells in ankylosing spondylitis. TCRdb reprocessed the 5' RACE reads with MiXCR, giving one entry per CDR3 protein. This table has 500,000 or so distinct CDR3 sequences, about 5.7% appearing once. Antigens of these TCRs are unknown. Study observations and caveats: Apparently characteristic of ankylosing spondylitis blood was a TCR beta motif (eight highly homologous variants).

What was sequenced was blood, either unsorted or a sorted T cell fraction (not recorded which). The receptors were sampled from a male donor with ankylosing spondylitis.

This clonotype was counted many times. V usage is TRBV25-1 and J usage is TRBJ2-2; 12 nucleotides agree with TRBD1. The V gene end was trimmed by 4 bases and the J gene end by 7 bases; junction bases not matched to a gene: 4. CDR1 MGHDK and CDR2 SYGVNS come from the germline V gene. CDR3 length: 15 residues. CDR3 in DNA: TGTGCCAGCAGTGCAGGGACAGGGGGCATCGGGGAGCTGTTTTTT. Its protein is CASSAGTGGIGELFF.

This chain joins TRBV14 and TRBJ2-1, with 9 bases identical to TRBD2. The V segment lost 0 bases and the J segment 5 bases; nucleotides outside the gene matches: 5. The CDR3 consists of 16 residues. In germline, CDR1 is SGHDN, CDR2 FVKESK. The CDR3 reads CASSQEGTSWNNEQFF. The CDR3 DNA reads as TGTGCCAGCAGCCAAGAGGGGACTAGCTGGAACAATGAGCAGTTCTTC.

This clonotype was observed a few times. The V call is TRBV5-1, the J call TRBJ2-5; TRBD1 matches 11 bases. The ends lost 4 bases at V and 7 bases at J; junction bases unmatched: 12. The CDR3 length is 16 residues. The germline V gene has CDR1 SGHRS and CDR2 YFSETQ. CDR3 in amino acids: CASSPGQGAMRGTQYF. CDR3 nucleotides: TGCGCCAGCAGCCCCGGACAGGGGGCGATGAGGGGGACCCAGTACTTC. The full variable domain, its missing parts supplied by reference TRBV5-1 and TRBJ2-5, is KAGVTQTPRYLIKTRGQQVTLSCSPISGHRSVSWYQQTPGQGLQFLFEYFSETQRNKGNFPGRFSGRQFSNSRSEMNVSTLELGDSALYLCASSPGQGAMRGTQYFGPGTRLLVL.

The J gene is TRBJ1-5, the V gene TRBV6-1; TRBD1 matches at 9 bases. This CDR3 comprises 15 residues. With 6 bases clipped from V and 3 bases from J, the junction kept 6 bases outside the gene matches. Germline V gives CDR1 MNHNS, CDR2 SASEGT. CDR3 nucleotide sequence: TGTGCCAGCAGACGGACAGGGGCAAACAATCAGCCCCAGCATTTT. Protein: CASRRTGANNQPQHF.

The chain is built from TRBV20-1 and TRBJ1-1, with D perhaps TRBD1 (6 bases). The CDR3 contains 15 residues. The V gene's germline CDR1 is DFQATT and CDR2 SNEGSKA (reference sequence). V was shortened by 0 bases and J by 4 bases, with 15 bases between the two germline ends. CDR3: CSAREDRKESTEAFF. DNA of the CDR3: TGCAGTGCTAGAGAGGACAGAAAGGAGAGCACTGAAGCTTTCTTT.

This clonotype was seen many times. The chain recombines TRBV4-3 with TRBJ1-2; unclear D gene. V was cut by 3 bases and J by 0 bases, with 11 bases left in between. The CDR3 spans 15 residues. Germline-derived CDR1 and CDR2 are LGHNA and YSLEER. CDR3 sequence: CASSHNSNANYGYTF. Here the CDR3 DNA reads TGCGCCAGCAGCCACAACAGTAACGCTAACTATGGCTACACCTTC.

Many counts were recorded for this clonotype. The V call is TRBV9, the J call TRBJ2-7, with 7 bases that match TRBD2. The CDR3 runs 14 residues. Germline V gene sequence: CDR1 SGDLS, CDR2 YYNGEE. Trimming at V came to 4 bases and at J to 2 bases, leaving 6 bases not matched to a gene. As DNA, the CDR3 is TGTGCCAGCAGCCCCCGTGCGGGGGCCTACGAGCAGTACTTC. Protein: CASSPRAGAYEQYF.

This clonotype was counted many times. This chain joins TRBV7-8 and TRBJ2-7, with 7 bases matching TRBD1. Losses at the gene ends were 2 bases for V and 3 bases for J; bases not matched to a gene: 13. Germline lookup yields CDR1 SGHVS and CDR2 FQNEAQ. The CDR3 sequence is 17 residues long. CDR3 nucleotides: TGTGCCAGCAGCTTAAGTGGTGGGACAGTGGGCATCTACGAGCAGTACTTC. Translated: CASSLSGGTVGIYEQYF.

This clonotype turned up a few times. This chain links TRBV5-1 with TRBJ1-1; D is perhaps TRBD1 (6 bases). Trimming left V 2 bases short and J 5 bases short, with 10 bases between. This CDR3 has 13 amino acids. Germline V gives CDR1 SGHRS, CDR2 YFSETQ. The CDR3 sequence is CASSFLTGTEAFF. CDR3 bases: TGCGCCAGCAGCTTCCTTACAGGGACTGAAGCTTTCTTT. Full variable domain (rest looked up from reference TRBV5-1 and TRBJ1-1): KAGVTQTPRYLIKTRGQQVTLSCSPISGHRSVSWYQQTPGQGLQFLFEYFSETQRNKGNFPGRFSGRQFSNSRSEMNVSTLELGDSALYLCASSFLTGTEAFFGQGTRLTVV.

The chain has TRBV6-2 or TRBV6-3 and TRBJ2-2; 7 nucleotides align to TRBD1. The V and J ends lost 6 bases and 3 bases, in that order; junction bases with no gene match: 10. The germline CDR1 and CDR2 sequences are MNHEY and SVGEGT. The CDR3 is 16 residues long. In DNA, the CDR3 is TGTGCCAGCAGACGACAGGGAGCGGAGGACACCGGGGAGCTGTTTTTT. This encodes CASRRQGAEDTGELFF.

This clonotype was detected many times. This rearrangement joins TRBV20-1 to TRBJ2-1; 10 positions agree with TRBD2. V trimming: 5 bases; J trimming: 3 bases; junction bases outside the gene matches: 19. Looked up from germline, CDR1 is DFQATT and CDR2 is SNEGSKA (reference sequence). The CDR3 has 19 amino acids. This CDR3 is CSADREAGGPFNYYNEQFF. Here the CDR3 DNA reads TGCAGTGCTGATCGCGAAGCGGGAGGGCCTTTTAACTACTACAATGAGCAGTTCTTC.

Ten or more counts support this clonotype. The rearrangement links TRBV4-3 to TRBJ2-7, with a weak D call TRBD2 (6 bases). The V end lost 6 bases, the J end lost 2 bases, and 17 bases lay between the germline ends. The germline V gene has CDR1 LGHNA and CDR2 YSLEER. The CDR3 length is 15 residues. CDR3 in amino acids: CASRSLAVITYEQYF. The DNA for the CDR3 is TGCGCCAGCAGATCCTTAGCGGTAATTACCTACGAGCAGTACTTC.

The table lists this clonotype with many counts. The rearrangement joins TRBV9 to TRBJ2-2, with a weak D call TRBD1 (5 bases). CDR3 size: 13 residues. Trimming took 6 bases from V and 7 from J, leaving 13 bases between them. The germline V gene has CDR1 SGDLS and CDR2 YYNGEE. CDR3 sequence: CASTQGGLGELFF. In DNA form, the CDR3 reads TGTGCCAGCACCCAGGGCGGTCTCGGGGAGCTGTTTTTT.

This clonotype was observed a few times. The chain combines TRBV7-9 with TRBJ2-7; 11 positions agree with TRBD2. The germline V gene encodes CDR1 SEHNR and CDR2 FQNEAQ (reference sequence). The CDR3 has 17 residues. J was trimmed by 0 bases and V by 5 bases; bases with no gene match: 9. The CDR3 sequence is CASSPGSGRGSSYEQYF. The CDR3 nucleotides read TGTGCCAGCAGCCCGGGTAGCGGGAGGGGGAGCTCCTACGAGCAGTACTTC. The full variable domain, completed using reference TRBV7-9 and TRBJ2-7, is DTGVSQNPRHKITKRGQNVTFRCDPISEHNRLYWYRQTLGQGPEFLTYFQNEAQLEKSRLLSDRFSAERPKGSFSTLEIQRTEQGDSAMYLCASSPGSGRGSSYEQYFGPGTRLTVT.

This clonotype showed up many times. The chain has TRBV7-2 and TRBJ1-5; no definite D call. CDR1 SGHTA and CDR2 FQGNSA come from the germline V gene. The CDR3 has 13 residues. Trimming pared 4 bases from V and 4 bases from J, leaving 8 bases between. CDR3 region: CASSSRRNQPQHF. The DNA for the CDR3 is TGTGCCAGCAGCTCAAGGCGAAATCAGCCCCAGCATTTT. Full variable domain (remainder filled in from reference TRBV7-2 and TRBJ1-5): GAGVSQSPSNKVTEKGKDVELRCDPISGHTALYWYRQSLGQGLEFLIYFQGNSAPDKSGLPSDRFSAERTGGSVSTLTIQRTQQEDSAVYLCASSSRRNQPQHFGDGTRLSIL.

Many counts were recorded for this clonotype. The chain employs TRBV20-1 and TRBJ2-1; TRBD2 is a possible D gene (5 bases). CDR3 size: 15 residues. Trimming shortened V by 3 bases and J by 0 bases, and 12 bases separated the two germline ends. Germline assignment: CDR1 DFQATT and CDR2 SNEGSKA (reference sequence). The CDR3 protein is CSARGAEASYNEQFF. Here the CDR3 DNA reads TGCAGTGCTAGGGGAGCGGAAGCCTCCTACAATGAGCAGTTCTTC.

This clonotype showed up many times. The V and J genes are TRBV7-2 and TRBJ1-2, with 8 bases that match TRBD1. This CDR3 comprises 14 residues. V gave up 5 bases and J gave up 4 bases; unmatched junction bases: 6. Germline V gene sequence: CDR1 SGHTA, CDR2 FQGNSA. The CDR3 nucleotides are TGTGCCAGCAGCCCCCGGGACAGGCCCTATGGCTACACCTTC. It specifies CASSPRDRPYGYTF.

The V call is TRBV27, the J call TRBJ2-4, with D possibly TRBD2 on 6 matching bases. This CDR3 has 16 residues. Deletions cut 3 bases from V and 2 bases from J, with 14 bases between. Germline CDR1 reads MNHEY; CDR2 reads SMNVEV (reference sequence). CDR3 amino acids: CASSLNGGAPKNIQYF. The CDR3 coding sequence is TGTGCCAGCAGTTTGAATGGAGGGGCCCCCAAAAACATTCAGTACTTC.